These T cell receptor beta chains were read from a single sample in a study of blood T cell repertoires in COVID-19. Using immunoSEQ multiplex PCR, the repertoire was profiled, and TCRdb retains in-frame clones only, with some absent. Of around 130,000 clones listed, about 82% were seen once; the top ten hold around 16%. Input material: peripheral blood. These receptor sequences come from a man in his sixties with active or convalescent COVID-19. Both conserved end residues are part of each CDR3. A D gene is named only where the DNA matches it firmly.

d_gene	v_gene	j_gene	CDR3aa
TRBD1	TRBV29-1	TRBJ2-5	CSPGTGKETQYF
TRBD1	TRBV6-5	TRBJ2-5	CASLGTGGRETQYF
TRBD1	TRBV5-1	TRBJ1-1	CASRSTGKGTEAFF
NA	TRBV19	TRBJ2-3	CASSMERGDTQYF
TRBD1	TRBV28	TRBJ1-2	CASSLGQLSTGYGYTF
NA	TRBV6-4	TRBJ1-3	CASSDSGPRAQGGNTIYF
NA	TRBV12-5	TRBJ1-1	CASGLVQGGAQEGPEAFF
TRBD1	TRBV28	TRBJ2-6	CASSFEQGASSGANVLTF
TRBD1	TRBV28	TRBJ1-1	CASSLFQGVGEAFF
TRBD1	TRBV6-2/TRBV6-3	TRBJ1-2	CASSKVRDRVPGYTF
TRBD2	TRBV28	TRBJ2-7	CASRRESYEQYF
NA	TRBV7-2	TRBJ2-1	CASSSTRTTYNEQFF
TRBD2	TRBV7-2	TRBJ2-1	CASSLGRLADSYNEQFF
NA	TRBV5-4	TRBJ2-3	CASSLQGPDTQYF
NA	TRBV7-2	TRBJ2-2	CASSSSSALGELFF
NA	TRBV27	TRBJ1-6	CASSLSRGGSSYNSPLHF
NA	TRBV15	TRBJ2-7	CATSSRFKIFEQYF
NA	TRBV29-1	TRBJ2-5	CSADIPSQETQYF
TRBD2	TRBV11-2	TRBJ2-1	CASSFRTSGRDNEQFF
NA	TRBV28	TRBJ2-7	CASSWGLGRGEKQYF
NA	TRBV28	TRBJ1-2	CASIAGYGYTF
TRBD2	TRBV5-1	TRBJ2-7	CASSSTSGSIEQYF
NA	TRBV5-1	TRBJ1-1	CASSLPGNTEAFF
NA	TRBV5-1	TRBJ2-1	CASRSSSYNEQFF
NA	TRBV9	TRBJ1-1	CASSVEPMRGTEAFF
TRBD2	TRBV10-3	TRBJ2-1	CAIGGRGDNEQFF
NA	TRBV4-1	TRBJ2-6	CASSQAMGGQGSGANVLTF
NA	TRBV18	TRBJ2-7	CASSTSPPGSGYEQYF
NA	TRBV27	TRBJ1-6	CASSPREGGSPLHF
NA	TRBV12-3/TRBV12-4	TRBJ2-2	CASSLRADGELFF
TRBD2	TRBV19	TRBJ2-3	CASSILAGPTDTQYF
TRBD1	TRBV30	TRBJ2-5	CAWSPTGGWETQYF
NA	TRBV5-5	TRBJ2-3	CASSWSLTDTQYF
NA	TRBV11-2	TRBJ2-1	CASSPRDTNYNEQFF
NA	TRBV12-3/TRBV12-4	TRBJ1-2	CASSQGQGGGYTF
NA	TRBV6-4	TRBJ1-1	CASSGGQGTEAFF
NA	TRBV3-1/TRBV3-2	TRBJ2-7	CASSQGRRSPYEQYF
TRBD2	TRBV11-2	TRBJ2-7	CASSPLKGRGEEGQYF
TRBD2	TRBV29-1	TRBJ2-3	CSVGPRGGVLTDTQYF
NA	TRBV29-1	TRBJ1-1	CSVERNTEAFF
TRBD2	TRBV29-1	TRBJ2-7	CSVAGSSGSRYEQYF
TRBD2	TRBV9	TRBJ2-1	CASSVVTGTSTPQFF
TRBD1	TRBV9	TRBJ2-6	CASSVRLGQGAGANVLTF
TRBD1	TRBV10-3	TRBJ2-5	CAIKPGQGFETQYF
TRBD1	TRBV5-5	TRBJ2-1	CASSFSGQGGFGYNEQFF
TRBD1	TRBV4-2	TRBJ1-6	CASSPTGGDSPLHF
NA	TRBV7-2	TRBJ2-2	CASSLLGAPNTGELFF
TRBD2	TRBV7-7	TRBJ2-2	CASSKQGLAGTGELFF
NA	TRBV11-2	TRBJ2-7	CASRLKGWAEQYF
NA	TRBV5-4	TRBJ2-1	CASSFTGSSYNEQFF
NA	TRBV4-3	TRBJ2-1	CASSQTRLAGQGHEQFF
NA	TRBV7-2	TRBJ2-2	CASSTRNTGTGELFF